The 10 T cell receptor beta chains in this list originate from one sample, sequenced in a study of T cell clonality in common variable immunodeficiency. Here immunoSEQ multiplex PCR was the method, and the copy in TCRdb shows in-frame clones only, minus some. The table lists more than 45,000 clones, with no singletons. Material: peripheral blood mononuclear cells. These receptors all stem from a person aged 18 to 75 in good health.

This clone was counted at least ten times. The DNA ends 3 residues before the CDR3 does, and the rest of the CDR3 is filled in from the germline J gene. This chain connects TRBV20-1 to TRBJ2-3; TRBD2 matches at 7 bases. Germline V gene data show CDR1 as DFQATT and CDR2 as SNEGSKA (reference sequence). This CDR3 contains 14 residues. V was clipped by 4 bases and J by 0 bases; unmatched bases: 4. CDR3 loop: CSAMAGVSTDTQYF. The DNA read from the CDR3 is TGCAGTGCTATGGCGGGGGTTAGCACAGATACG.

This clone was picked up many times. The read terminates 3 residues ahead of where the CDR3 ends, so the germline J gene completes it. The genes are TRBV6-1 and TRBJ1-2, with D possibly being TRBD1 (5 bases). The V end was cut by 2 bases, the J end by 7 bases, with 17 bases between. Per the germline V gene, CDR1 is MNHNS and CDR2 is SASEGT. This CDR3 region has 15 residues. The CDR3 spells CASSEQGRVRAGYTF. CDR3 DNA, as far as it was read: TGTGCCAGCAGTGAACAAGGCAGGGTACGAGCTGGC.

In this sample, this clone turned up many times. The read halts 3 residues ahead of the CDR3 end, with the missing end drawn from the germline J gene. The chain couples TRBV5-6 to TRBJ1-5; 10 bases are shared with TRBD1. Trimming cost V 4 bases and J 6 bases; bases outside gene matches: 7. Germline V gives CDR1 SGHDT, CDR2 YYEEEE. The CDR3 covers 15 residues. CDR3 DNA, as far as it was read: TGTGCCAGCAGCGAGGGACAGGGGTTGAGTCAGCCC. It is translated as CASSEGQGLSQP. The CDR3 in its entirety is CASSEGQGLSQPQHF.

This clone was picked up many times. At one of its ends the junction is not consistent with the germline gene, which may arise from a read error. The read comes to an end 3 residues before the CDR3 does, leaving the germline J gene to fill in the end. In the same sample, other DNA sequences code for this CDR3. The gene calls are TRBV7-9 and TRBJ1-2; TRBD1 is a possible D gene (5 bases). CDR1 is SEHNR, CDR2 FQNEAQ, per germline (reference sequence). CDR3 length equals 14 residues. Here the CDR3 reads CASSLERTSLGYTF. The sequenced part of the CDR3 DNA is TGCGCCAGCAGCTTAGAAAGGACAAGCTTAGGC.

The table lists this clone with many counts. The CDR3 end is not reached by the read, which stops 3 residues before it; the germline J gene fills it in. The genes are TRBV6-2 or TRBV6-3 and TRBJ2-2, with a weak D call TRBD1 (5 bases). CDR1 is MNHEY, CDR2 SVGEGT, per germline. This CDR3 spans 14 amino acids. The part of the CDR3 DNA that was read is TGTGCCAGCAGCATTAGCTCTGGGGCCAACGTG. The encoded protein is CASSISSGANV. In full, the CDR3 is CASSISSGANVLFF.

This clone was picked up many times. Coverage ceases 3 residues before the CDR3 finishes, and the germline J gene fills in the end. The chain couples TRBV29-1 to TRBJ2-3; D unclear. This CDR3 is 12 amino acids long. Trimming cost V 4 bases and J 1 base, with 6 bases left between them. The germline V gene has CDR1 SQVTM and CDR2 ANQGSEA. The DNA read from the CDR3 is TGCAGCGTTGTCCCGGGCACAGATACG. Protein product: CSVVPGTDT. The whole CDR3 is CSVVPGTDTQYF.

This clone occurred many times. The observed sequence ends 3 residues before the CDR3 terminus, with the missing tail filled in from the germline J gene. The chain recombines TRBV7-9 with TRBJ1-6, with a possible D match to TRBD1 (5 bases). The CDR3 loop spans 12 amino acids. Germline CDR1 reads SEHNR; CDR2 reads FQNEAQ (reference sequence). V lost 5 bases and J lost 8, with 7 bases in between. CDR3 sequence reads: CASSQQDSPLHF. The sequenced part of the CDR3 DNA is TGTGCCAGCAGCCAACAGGATTCACCC.

For this clone: The read falls 3 residues short of the CDR3 end, and the missing part is taken from the germline J gene. J is TRBJ1-5 and V is TRBV7-2, with D tentatively TRBD1 (6 bases). Germline V gene data show CDR1 as SGHTA and CDR2 as FQGNSA. The V and J ends lost 0 bases and 9 bases respectively, with 12 bases between them. CDR3 length: 14 residues. The covered CDR3 bases are TGTGCCAGCAGCTTAGCCAGGGGCAAGGGGCCC. Translating it yields CASSLARGKGP. The CDR3 in its entirety is CASSLARGKGPQHF.

This clone was recorded many times. The read gets to within 3 residues of the CDR3 end, and the germline J gene fills in the rest. The gene calls are TRBV5-4 and TRBJ2-1; no firm D call. The CDR3 contains 15 residues. Per the germline V gene, CDR1 is SGHNT and CDR2 is YYREEE (reference sequence). The ends were cut back, 4 bases at V and 6 bases at J, with 17 bases in the middle. CDR3 in amino acids: CASSPPVSHSNEQFF. The sequenced part of the CDR3 DNA is TGTGCCAGCAGCCCCCCGGTTTCGCATAGCAATGAG.

This clone has more than one count but fewer than ten. The read ends 3 residues shy of where the CDR3 ends; the end is completed using the germline J gene. This chain joins TRBV18 and TRBJ1-2, with D maybe TRBD1 (6 bases). This CDR3 has 15 residues. The V gene lost 6 bases and the J gene lost 6 bases, with 20 bases spanning the gap. Germline V lookup: CDR1 KGHSH, CDR2 LQKENI. The CDR3 DNA, read in part, is TGTGCCAGCTCCCCCGACAGGCAGATCGCTCATGGC. Translating it yields CASSPDRQIAHG. The whole CDR3 sequence reads CASSPDRQIAHGYTF.